The entry below describes one T cell receptor beta chain. Its antigen remains unknown. This sample is drawn from a study of cytomegalovirus exposure and HLA in healthy donors. PCR amplification relied on 60 Vbeta primers (plus 13 Jbeta primers). Generated by immunoSEQ multiplex PCR, the TCRdb table keeps only in-frame clones and is missing some. The sample carries 120,000 to 150,000 clones, 76% recorded once. Findings and limits, study-wide: The study had only CMV serostatus as immune exposure information. The study put 150 or so TCR beta chains on its list as cytomegalovirus-associated.

The V gene's germline CDR1 is SNHLY and CDR2 FYNNEI. V lost 7 bases and J lost 0, with 12 bases in between. This CDR3 is 15 amino acids long. What was sequenced was PBMCs. The source is a woman in her thirties or forties in good health and CMV-seronegative. V is TRBV2 and J is TRBJ1-4; D is perhaps TRBD1 (6 bases). The CDR3 protein is CASMRAGATNEKLFF. The CDR3 DNA reads TGTGCCAGCATGAGGGCAGGGGCAACTAATGAAAAACTGTTTTTT.